The 7 T cell receptor beta chains in this list originate from one sample, sequenced in a study of OX40 agonist ivuxolimab in advanced cancers. The assay was immunoSEQ multiplex PCR, and TCRdb's table has in-frame clones only and misses some. The sample contains 27,000 or so clones, about 86% of which appear only once. Material: CD4+ or CD8+ T cells sorted from blood, obtained in a trial of the OX40 agonist ivuxolimab. The receptors here all came from an adult with an advanced solid tumor such as melanoma, head and neck, liver or kidney cancer.

This chain links TRBV5-1 with TRBJ2-5, with 8 bases matching TRBD1. The DNA end lines up better with TRBJ2-7; the J call may be wrong. The germline CDR1 and CDR2 sequences are SGHRS and YFSETQ. The CDR3 consists of 14 residues. The CDR3 DNA reads TGCGCCAGCAGCAACGGACAGGGAAGGGGCGAGCAGTACTTC. The encoded protein is CASSNGQGRGEQYF.

V gene TRBV11-1 combines with J gene TRBJ1-1; D ambiguous. V shed 5 bases and J shed 1 base, with 5 bases lying between them. This CDR3 contains 12 residues. Germline V gives CDR1 SGHAT, CDR2 FQDESV (reference sequence). The CDR3 region has the DNA TGTGCCAGCAGCGCGTGGAACACTGAAGCTTTCTTT. Amino acids: CASSAWNTEAFF.

The rearrangement uses TRBV30 and TRBJ2-1, with D unresolved. The CDR3 sequence is 15 residues long. V was pared by 3 bases and J by 0 bases, with 12 bases between. The germline CDR1 and CDR2 sequences are GTSNPN and SVGIG (reference sequence). The CDR3 loop is CAWSPDLSSYNEQFF. As DNA, the CDR3 is TGTGCCTGGAGCCCGGACCTGAGCTCCTACAATGAGCAGTTCTTC.

This clone appeared once. This chain connects TRBV29-1 to TRBJ2-7, with D perhaps matching TRBD1 (6 bases). With 6 bases removed from V and 3 bases from J, the gap between germline ends came to 18 bases. The CDR3 consists of 14 residues. CDR1 and CDR2 from the germline V gene are SQVTM and ANQGSEA. The DNA for the CDR3 is TGCAGCGTCGACCAGGGAGACAGGAACTACGAGCAGTACTTC. It encodes CSVDQGDRNYEQYF.

This chain links TRBV30 with TRBJ2-2, with D unresolved. The CDR3 loop spans 16 amino acids. V was shortened by 0 bases and J by 3 bases, with 14 bases between the two germline ends. Germline V lookup: CDR1 GTSNPN, CDR2 SVGIG (reference sequence). In nucleotides, the CDR3 is TGTGCCTGGAGTGTACCCCCTGGACCTTACACCGGGGAGCTGTTTTTT. This sequence encodes CAWSVPPGPYTGELFF.

This chain links TRBV27 with TRBJ2-7; D might be TRBD2 (5 bases). The CDR3 totals 13 residues. Trimming pared 7 bases from V and 0 bases from J, leaving 10 bases between. In germline, CDR1 is MNHEY, CDR2 SMNVEV (reference sequence). CDR3: CASKRAASYEQYF. The CDR3 nucleotides are TGTGCCAGCAAGAGGGCGGCCTCCTACGAGCAGTACTTC.

The chain carries TRBV27 and TRBJ2-3; 9 nucleotides match TRBD2. The junction had 8 bases not matched to a gene; V was cut back by 8 bases and J by 2 bases. This CDR3 is 15 amino acids long. Per the germline V gene, CDR1 is MNHEY and CDR2 is SMNVEV (reference sequence). The DNA of the CDR3 is TGTGCCAGCCAGTTCTTAGCGGGGGACACAGATACGCAGTATTTT. Its translation is CASQFLAGDTDTQYF.